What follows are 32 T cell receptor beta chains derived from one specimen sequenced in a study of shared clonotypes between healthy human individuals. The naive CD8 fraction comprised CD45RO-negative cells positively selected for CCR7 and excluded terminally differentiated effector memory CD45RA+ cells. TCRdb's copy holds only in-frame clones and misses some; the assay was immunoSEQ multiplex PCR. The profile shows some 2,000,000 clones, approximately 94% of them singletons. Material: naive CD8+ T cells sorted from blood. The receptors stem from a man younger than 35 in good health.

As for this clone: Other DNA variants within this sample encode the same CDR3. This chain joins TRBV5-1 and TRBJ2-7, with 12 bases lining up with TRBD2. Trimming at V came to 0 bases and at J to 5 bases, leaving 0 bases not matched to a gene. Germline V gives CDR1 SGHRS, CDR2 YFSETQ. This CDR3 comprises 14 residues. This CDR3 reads CASSLGLAGDEQYF. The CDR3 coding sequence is TGCGCCAGCAGCTTGGGACTAGCGGGAGACGAGCAGTACTTC.

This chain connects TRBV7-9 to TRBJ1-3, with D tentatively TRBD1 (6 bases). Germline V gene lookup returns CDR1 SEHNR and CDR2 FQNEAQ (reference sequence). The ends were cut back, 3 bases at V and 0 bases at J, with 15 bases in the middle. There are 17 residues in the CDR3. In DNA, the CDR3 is TGTGCCAGCAGCTTTGCAGGGGTGGGAGACTCTGGAAACACCATATATTTT. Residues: CASSFAGVGDSGNTIYF.

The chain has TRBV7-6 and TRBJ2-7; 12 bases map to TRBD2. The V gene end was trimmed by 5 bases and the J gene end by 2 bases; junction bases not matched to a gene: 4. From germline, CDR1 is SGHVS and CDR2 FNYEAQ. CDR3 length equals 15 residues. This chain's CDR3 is CASSVLAGGPYEQYF. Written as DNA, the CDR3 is TGTGCCAGCAGCGTACTAGCGGGAGGTCCCTACGAGCAGTACTTC. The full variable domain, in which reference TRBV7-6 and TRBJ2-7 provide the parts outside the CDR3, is GAGVSQSPRYKVTKRGQDVALRCDPISGHVSLYWYRQALGQGPEFLTYFNYEAQQDKSGLPNDRFSAERPEGSISTLTIQRTEQRDSAMYRCASSVLAGGPYEQYFGPGTRLTVT.

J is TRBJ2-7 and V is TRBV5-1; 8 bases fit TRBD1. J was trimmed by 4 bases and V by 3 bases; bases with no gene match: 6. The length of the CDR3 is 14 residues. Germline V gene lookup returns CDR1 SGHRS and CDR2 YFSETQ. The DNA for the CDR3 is TGCGCCAGCAGCTCCTGGACAGGGTCATACGAGCAGTACTTC. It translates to CASSSWTGSYEQYF.

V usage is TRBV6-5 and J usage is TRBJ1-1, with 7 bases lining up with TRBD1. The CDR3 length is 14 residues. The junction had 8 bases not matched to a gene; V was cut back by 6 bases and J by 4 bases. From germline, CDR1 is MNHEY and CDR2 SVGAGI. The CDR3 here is CASSFTGAVTEAFF. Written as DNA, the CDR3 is TGTGCCAGCAGCTTCACAGGGGCTGTCACTGAAGCTTTCTTT.

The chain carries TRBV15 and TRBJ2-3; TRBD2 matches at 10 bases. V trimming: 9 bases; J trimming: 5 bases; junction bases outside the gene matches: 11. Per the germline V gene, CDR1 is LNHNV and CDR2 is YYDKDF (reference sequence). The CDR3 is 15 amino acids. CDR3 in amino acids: CATFGAGGPVDTQYF. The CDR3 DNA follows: TGTGCCACGTTTGGAGCGGGGGGGCCGGTAGATACGCAGTATTTT.

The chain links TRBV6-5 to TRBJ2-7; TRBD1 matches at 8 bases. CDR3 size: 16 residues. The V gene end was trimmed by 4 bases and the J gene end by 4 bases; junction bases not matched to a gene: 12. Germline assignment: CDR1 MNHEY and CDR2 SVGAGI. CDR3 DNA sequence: TGTGCCAGCAGTTCGTACCAGGGGGCGCGGGCGTACGAGCAGTACTTC. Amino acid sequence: CASSSYQGARAYEQYF.

CDR3 in amino acids: CASGDRAQETQYF. The CDR3 DNA reads as TGTGCCAGCGGGGACAGGGCACAAGAGACCCAGTACTTC. V is TRBV7-9 and J is TRBJ2-5; 9 bases align to TRBD1. The germline V gene encodes CDR1 SEHNR and CDR2 FQNEAQ (reference sequence). V dropped 8 bases and J dropped 2; count of bases not matched to a gene: 3. The CDR3 covers 13 residues.

The CDR3 nucleotides read TGTGCCAGCAGCTCGTCGAACACCGGGGAGCTGTTTTTT. Its translation: CASSSSNTGELFF. This sequence joins TRBV9 and TRBJ2-2; D remains unclear. Germline assignment: CDR1 SGDLS and CDR2 YYNGEE. Trimming left V 4 bases short and J 0 bases short, with 4 bases between. The length of the CDR3 is 13 residues. The full variable domain, in which reference TRBV9 and TRBJ2-2 provide the parts outside the CDR3, is DSGVTQTPKHLITATGQRVTLRCSPRSGDLSVYWYQQSLDQGLQFLIQYYNGEERAKGNILERFSAQQFPDLHSELNLSSLELGDSALYFCASSSSNTGELFFGEGSRLTVL.

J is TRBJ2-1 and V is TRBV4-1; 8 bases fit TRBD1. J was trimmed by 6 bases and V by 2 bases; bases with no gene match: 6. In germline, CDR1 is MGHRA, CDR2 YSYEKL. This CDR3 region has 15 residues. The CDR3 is CASSQIGQGSNEQFF. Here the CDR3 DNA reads TGCGCCAGCAGCCAAATTGGACAGGGTAGCAATGAGCAGTTCTTC.

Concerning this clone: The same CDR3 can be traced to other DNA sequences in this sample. The CDR3 nucleotides read TGTGCCAGCAGCTTCCTTGCCTACGAGCAGTACTTC. Residues: CASSFLAYEQYF. The chain is built from TRBV5-6 and TRBJ2-7; D not certain. Germline lookup yields CDR1 SGHDT and CDR2 YYEEEE. This CDR3 spans 12 amino acids. Trimming removed 2 bases from V and 2 bases from J, with 5 bases in between.

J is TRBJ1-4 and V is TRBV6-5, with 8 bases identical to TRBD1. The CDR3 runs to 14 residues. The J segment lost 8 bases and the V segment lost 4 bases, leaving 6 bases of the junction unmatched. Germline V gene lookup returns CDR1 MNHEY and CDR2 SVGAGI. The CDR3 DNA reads TGTGCCAGCAGTTCAGGGGGCATAGGAGAAAAACTGTTTTTT. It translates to CASSSGGIGEKLFF.

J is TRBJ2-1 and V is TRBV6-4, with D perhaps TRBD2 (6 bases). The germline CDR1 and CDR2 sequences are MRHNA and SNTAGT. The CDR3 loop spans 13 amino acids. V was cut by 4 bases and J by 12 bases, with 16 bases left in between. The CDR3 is CASSVGGSRGQFF. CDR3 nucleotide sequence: TGTGCCAGCAGTGTTGGAGGGTCCCGAGGGCAGTTCTTC.

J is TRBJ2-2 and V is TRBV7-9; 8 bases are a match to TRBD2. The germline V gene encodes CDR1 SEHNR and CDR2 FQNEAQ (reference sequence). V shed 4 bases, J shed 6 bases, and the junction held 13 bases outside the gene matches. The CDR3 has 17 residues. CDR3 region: CASSSLGLAGGAGELFF. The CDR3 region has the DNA TGTGCCAGCAGCTCTCTAGGGCTAGCGGGTGGAGCCGGGGAGCTGTTTTTT. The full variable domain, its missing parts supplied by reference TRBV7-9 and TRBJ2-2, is DTGVSQNPRHKITKRGQNVTFRCDPISEHNRLYWYRQTLGQGPEFLTYFQNEAQLEKSRLLSDRFSAERPKGSFSTLEIQRTEQGDSAMYLCASSSLGLAGGAGELFFGEGSRLTVL.

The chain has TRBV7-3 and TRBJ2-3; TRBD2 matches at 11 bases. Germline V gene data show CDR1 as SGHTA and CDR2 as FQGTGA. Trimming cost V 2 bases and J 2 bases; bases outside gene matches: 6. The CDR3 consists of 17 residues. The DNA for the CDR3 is TGTGCCAGCAGCTTAGGGCTAGCGGGGGGACCCACAGATACGCAGTATTTT. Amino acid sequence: CASSLGLAGGPTDTQYF.

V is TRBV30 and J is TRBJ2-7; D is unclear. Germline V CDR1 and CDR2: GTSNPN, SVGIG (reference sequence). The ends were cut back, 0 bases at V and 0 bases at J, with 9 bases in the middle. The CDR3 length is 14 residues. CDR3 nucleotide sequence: TGTGCCTGGAGTGTAACCGGCTTCTCCTACGAGCAGTACTTC. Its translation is CAWSVTGFSYEQYF.

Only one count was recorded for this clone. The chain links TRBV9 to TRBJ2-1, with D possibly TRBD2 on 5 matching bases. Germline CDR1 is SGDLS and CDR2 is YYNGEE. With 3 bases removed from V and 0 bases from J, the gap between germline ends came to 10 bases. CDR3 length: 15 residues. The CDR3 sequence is CASSDGESSYNEQFF. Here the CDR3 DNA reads TGTGCCAGCAGCGATGGGGAGAGCTCCTACAATGAGCAGTTCTTC.

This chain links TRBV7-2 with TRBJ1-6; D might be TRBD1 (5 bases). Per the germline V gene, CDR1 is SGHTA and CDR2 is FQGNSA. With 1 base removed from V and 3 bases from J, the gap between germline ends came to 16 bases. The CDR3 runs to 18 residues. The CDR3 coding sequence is TGTGCCAGCAGCTTAGTAGTGGGGGGGGGTCTCTATAATTCACCCCTCCACTTT. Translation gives CASSLVVGGGLYNSPLHF.

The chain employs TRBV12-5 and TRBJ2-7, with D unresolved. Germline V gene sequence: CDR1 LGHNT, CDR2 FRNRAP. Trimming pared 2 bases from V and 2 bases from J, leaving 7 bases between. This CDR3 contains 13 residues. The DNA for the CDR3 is TGTGCTAGTGGTTTGTACGGAACCTACGAGCAGTACTTC. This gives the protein CASGLYGTYEQYF.

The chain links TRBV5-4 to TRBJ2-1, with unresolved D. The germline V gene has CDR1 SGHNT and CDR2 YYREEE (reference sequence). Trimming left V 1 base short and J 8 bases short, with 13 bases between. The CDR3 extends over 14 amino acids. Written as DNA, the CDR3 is TGTGCCAGCAGCTTGTGGGGTTACGGAGATGAGCAGTTCTTC. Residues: CASSLWGYGDEQFF.

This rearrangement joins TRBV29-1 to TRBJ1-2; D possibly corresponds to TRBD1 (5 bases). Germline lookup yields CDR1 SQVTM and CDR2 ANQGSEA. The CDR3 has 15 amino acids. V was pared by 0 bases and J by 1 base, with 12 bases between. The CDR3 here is CSVEDLTERNYGYTF. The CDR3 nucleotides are TGCAGCGTTGAAGATCTGACAGAGCGTAACTATGGCTACACCTTC.

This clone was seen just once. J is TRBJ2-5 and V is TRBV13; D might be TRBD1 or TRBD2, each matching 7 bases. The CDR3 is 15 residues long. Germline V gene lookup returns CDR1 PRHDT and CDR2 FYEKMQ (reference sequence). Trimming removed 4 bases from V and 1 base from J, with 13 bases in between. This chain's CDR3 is CASSSQGEGQETQYF. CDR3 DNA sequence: TGTGCCAGCAGCTCCCAGGGGGAGGGCCAAGAGACCCAGTACTTC.

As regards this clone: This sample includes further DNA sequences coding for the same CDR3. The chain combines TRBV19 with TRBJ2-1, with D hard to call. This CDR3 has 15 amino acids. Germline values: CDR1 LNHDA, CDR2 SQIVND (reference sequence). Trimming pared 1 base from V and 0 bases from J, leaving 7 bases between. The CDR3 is CASSIALSSYNEQFF. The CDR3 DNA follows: TGTGCCAGTAGTATAGCGTTGAGCTCCTACAATGAGCAGTTCTTC.

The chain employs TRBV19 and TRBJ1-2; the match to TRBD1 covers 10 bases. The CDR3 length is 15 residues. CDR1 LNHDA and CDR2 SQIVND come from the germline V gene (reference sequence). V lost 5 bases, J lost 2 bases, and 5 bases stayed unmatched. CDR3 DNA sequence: TGTGCCAGTAGTCCCGACAGGGGGCTAAACTATGGCTACACCTTC. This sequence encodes CASSPDRGLNYGYTF.

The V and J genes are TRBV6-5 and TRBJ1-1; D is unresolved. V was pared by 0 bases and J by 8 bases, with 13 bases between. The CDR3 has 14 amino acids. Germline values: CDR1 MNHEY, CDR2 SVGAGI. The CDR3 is CASSYSNGREEAFF. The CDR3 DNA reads TGTGCCAGCAGTTACTCGAATGGGAGGGAAGAAGCTTTCTTT.

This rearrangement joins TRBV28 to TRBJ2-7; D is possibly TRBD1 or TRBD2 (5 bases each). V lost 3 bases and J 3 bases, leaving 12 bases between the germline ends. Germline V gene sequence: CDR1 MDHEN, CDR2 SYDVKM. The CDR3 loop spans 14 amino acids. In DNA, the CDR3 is TGTGCCAGCAGTTTTGTGGGGGTGGACTACGAGCAGTACTTC. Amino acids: CASSFVGVDYEQYF.

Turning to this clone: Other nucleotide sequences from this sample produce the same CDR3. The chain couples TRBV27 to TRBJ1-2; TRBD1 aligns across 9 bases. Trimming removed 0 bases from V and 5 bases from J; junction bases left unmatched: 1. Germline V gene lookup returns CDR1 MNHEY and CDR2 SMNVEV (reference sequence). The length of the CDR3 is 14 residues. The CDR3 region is CASSLSGTGYGYTF. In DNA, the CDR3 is TGTGCCAGCAGTTTATCAGGGACAGGGTATGGCTACACCTTC.

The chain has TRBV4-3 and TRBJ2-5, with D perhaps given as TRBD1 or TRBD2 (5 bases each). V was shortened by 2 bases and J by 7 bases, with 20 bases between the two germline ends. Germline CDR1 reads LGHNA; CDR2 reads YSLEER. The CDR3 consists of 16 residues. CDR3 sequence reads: CASSQSTGHSTPTQYF. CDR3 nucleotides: TGCGCCAGCAGCCAATCTACGGGGCACAGTACTCCGACCCAGTACTTC.

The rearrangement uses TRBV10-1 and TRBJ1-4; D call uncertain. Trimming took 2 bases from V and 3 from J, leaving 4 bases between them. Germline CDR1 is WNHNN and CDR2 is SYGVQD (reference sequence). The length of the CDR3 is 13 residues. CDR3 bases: TGCGCCAGCAGTGAGGATCCTAATGAAAAACTGTTTTTT. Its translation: CASSEDPNEKLFF.

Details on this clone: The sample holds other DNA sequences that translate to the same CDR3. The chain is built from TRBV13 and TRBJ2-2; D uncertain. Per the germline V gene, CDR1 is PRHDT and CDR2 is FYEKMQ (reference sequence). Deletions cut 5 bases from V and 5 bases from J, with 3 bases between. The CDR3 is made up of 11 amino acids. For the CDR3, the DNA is TGTGCCAGCAGCACGACCGGGGAGCTGTTTTTT. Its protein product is CASSTTGELFF.

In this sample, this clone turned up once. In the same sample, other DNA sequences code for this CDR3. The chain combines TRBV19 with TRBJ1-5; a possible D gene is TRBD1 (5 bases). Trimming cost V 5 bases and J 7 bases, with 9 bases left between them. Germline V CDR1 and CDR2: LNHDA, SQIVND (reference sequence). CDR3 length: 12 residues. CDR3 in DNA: TGTGCCAGTAGTGGGGGGGGGCAGCCCCAGCATTTT. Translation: CASSGGGQPQHF.

This CDR3 reads CASSEGDIYNEQFF. The DNA of the CDR3 is TGTGCCAGCAGTGAAGGGGACATATACAATGAGCAGTTCTTC. The genes are TRBV6-1 and TRBJ2-1, with D possibly TRBD1 on 6 matching bases. CDR1 and CDR2 (germline): MNHNS, SASEGT. The V end was cut by 1 base, the J end by 4 bases, with 8 bases between. This CDR3 has 14 residues.